This T cell receptor beta chain was sequenced for a study of cytomegalovirus exposure and HLA in healthy donors. The CDR3 has 17 amino acids. Germline-derived CDR1 and CDR2 are SEHNR and FQNEAQ (reference sequence). The V end was cut by 0 bases, the J end by 3 bases, with 14 bases between. Vbeta (60) and Jbeta (13) primers were used in the PCR. TCRdb keeps only in-frame clones here, not all; method: immunoSEQ multiplex PCR. Of more than 150,000 clones in the sample, approximately 81% were seen once. The sequencing input was PBMCs. The chain uses TRBV7-9 and TRBJ1-4, with D hard to call. This receptor was taken from a boy aged 2 to 9 in good health and CMV-seronegative. The CDR3 DNA reads TGTGCCAGCAGCTTAGCTGACCTTTCAGGCGCTAATGAAAAACTGTTTTTT. Translated: CASSLADLSGANEKLFF.